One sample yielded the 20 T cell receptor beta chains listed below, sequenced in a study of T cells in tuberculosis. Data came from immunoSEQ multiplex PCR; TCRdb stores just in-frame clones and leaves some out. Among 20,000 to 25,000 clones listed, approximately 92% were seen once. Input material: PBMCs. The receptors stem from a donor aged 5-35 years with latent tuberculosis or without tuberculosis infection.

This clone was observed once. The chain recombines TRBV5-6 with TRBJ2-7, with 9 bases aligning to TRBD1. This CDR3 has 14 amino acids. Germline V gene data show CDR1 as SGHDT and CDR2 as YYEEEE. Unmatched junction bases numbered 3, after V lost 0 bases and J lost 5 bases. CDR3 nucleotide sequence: TGTGCCAGCAGCTTGGACAGGGGGCTAGACGAGCAGTACTTC. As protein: CASSLDRGLDEQYF.

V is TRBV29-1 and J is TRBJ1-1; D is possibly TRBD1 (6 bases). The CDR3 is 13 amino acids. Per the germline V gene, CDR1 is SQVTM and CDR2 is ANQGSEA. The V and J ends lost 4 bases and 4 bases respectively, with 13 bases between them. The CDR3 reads CSVGTGGATEAFF. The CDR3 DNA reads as TGCAGCGTTGGTACTGGGGGGGCCACTGAAGCTTTCTTT.

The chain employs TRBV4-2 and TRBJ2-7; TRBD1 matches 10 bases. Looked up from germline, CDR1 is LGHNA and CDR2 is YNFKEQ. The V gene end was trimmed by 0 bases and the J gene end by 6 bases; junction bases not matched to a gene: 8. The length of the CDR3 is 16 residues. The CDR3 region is CASSQDLVGQGSEQYF. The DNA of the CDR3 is TGTGCCAGCAGCCAAGACCTTGTGGGACAGGGGTCCGAGCAGTACTTC.

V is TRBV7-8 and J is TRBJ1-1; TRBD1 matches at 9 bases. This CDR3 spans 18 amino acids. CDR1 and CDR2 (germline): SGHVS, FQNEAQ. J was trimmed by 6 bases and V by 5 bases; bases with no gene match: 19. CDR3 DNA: TGTGCCAGCAGCCGACATCAAGGGACAGGGAAGACGATGGCTGAAGCTTTCTTT. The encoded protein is CASSRHQGTGKTMAEAFF.

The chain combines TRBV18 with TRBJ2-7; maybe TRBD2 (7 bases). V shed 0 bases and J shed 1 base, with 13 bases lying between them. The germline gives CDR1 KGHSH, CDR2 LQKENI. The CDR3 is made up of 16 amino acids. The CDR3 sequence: CASSPPGGGPSYEQYF. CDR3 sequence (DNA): TGTGCCAGCTCACCACCGGGCGGGGGCCCATCCTACGAGCAGTACTTC.

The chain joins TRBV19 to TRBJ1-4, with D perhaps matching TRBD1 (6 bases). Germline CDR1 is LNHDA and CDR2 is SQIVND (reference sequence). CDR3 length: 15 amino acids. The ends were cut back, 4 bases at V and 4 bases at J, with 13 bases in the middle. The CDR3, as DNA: TGTGCCAGTAGTAAGTTGGACAGCGTTAATGAAAAACTGTTTTTT. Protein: CASSKLDSVNEKLFF.

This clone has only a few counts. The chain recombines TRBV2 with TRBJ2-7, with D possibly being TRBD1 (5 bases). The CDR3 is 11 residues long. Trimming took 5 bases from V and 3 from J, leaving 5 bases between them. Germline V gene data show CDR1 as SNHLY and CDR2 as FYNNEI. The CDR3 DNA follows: TGTGCCAGCAGTACAGGCTACGAGCAGTACTTC. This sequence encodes CASSTGYEQYF.

The CDR3 bases are TGTGCCAGCAGTTACCTAGCGGGGGGATACAATGAGCAGTTCTTC. Translating it yields CASSYLAGGYNEQFF. This rearrangement joins TRBV2 to TRBJ2-1; 11 nucleotides line up with TRBD2. This CDR3 has 15 residues. In germline, CDR1 is SNHLY, CDR2 FYNNEI. V was clipped by 5 bases and J by 4 bases; unmatched bases: 4.

CDR3: CASKVGGPLGDYGYTF. The CDR3 coding sequence is TGTGCCAGCAAGGTGGGAGGACCGCTCGGCGACTATGGCTACACCTTC. The chain uses TRBV27 and TRBJ1-2; D is unresolved. Germline V gene sequence: CDR1 MNHEY, CDR2 SMNVEV (reference sequence). Trimming left V 7 bases short and J 3 bases short, with 21 bases between. This CDR3 comprises 16 residues.

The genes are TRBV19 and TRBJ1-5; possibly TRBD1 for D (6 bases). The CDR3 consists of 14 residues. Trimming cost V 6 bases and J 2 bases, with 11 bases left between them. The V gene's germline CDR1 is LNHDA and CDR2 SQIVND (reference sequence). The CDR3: CASRSSGGNQPQHF. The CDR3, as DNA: TGTGCCAGTAGATCCTCAGGGGGCAATCAGCCCCAGCATTTT.

CDR3 nucleotides: TGTGCCAGCAGTGCGGGGGGGGTTTATGGCTACACCTTC. Translation gives CASSAGGVYGYTF. The V gene is TRBV6-1, the J gene TRBJ1-2, with D maybe TRBD1 (5 bases). The germline CDR1 and CDR2 sequences are MNHNS and SASEGT. CDR3 length equals 13 residues. Trimming pared 4 bases from V and 5 bases from J, leaving 11 bases between.

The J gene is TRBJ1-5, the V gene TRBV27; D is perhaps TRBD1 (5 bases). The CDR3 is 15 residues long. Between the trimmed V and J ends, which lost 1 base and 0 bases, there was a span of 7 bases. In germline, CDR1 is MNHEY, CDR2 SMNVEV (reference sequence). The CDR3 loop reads CASSLWGGSNQPQHF. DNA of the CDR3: TGTGCCAGCAGTTTATGGGGGGGTAGCAATCAGCCCCAGCATTTT.

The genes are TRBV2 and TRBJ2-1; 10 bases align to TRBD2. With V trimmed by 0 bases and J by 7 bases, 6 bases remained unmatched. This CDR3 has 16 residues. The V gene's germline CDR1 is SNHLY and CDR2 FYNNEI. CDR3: CASSEAGASGGNEQFF. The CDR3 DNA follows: TGTGCCAGCAGTGAAGCGGGGGCTAGCGGGGGAAATGAGCAGTTCTTC.

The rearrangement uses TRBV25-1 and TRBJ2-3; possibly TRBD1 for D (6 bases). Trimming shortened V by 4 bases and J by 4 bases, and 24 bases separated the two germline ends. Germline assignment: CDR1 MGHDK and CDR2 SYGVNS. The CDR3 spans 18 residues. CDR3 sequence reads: CASSGGLDNRFGADTQYF. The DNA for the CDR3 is TGTGCCAGCAGTGGGGGGCTGGATAACAGGTTTGGAGCAGATACGCAGTATTTT.

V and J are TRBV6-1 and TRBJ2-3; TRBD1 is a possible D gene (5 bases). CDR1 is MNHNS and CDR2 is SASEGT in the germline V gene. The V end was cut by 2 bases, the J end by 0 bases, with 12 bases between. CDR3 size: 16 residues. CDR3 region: CASSEPAGISTDTQYF. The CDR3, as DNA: TGTGCCAGCAGTGAACCGGCAGGGATTAGCACAGATACGCAGTATTTT.

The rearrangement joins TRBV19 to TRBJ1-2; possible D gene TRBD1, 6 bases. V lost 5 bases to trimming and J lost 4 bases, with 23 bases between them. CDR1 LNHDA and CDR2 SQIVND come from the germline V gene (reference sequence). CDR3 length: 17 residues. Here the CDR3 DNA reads TGTGCCAGTAGTCTTCAAACAACAGGACTCAGGGGCTATGGCTACACCTTC. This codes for CASSLQTTGLRGYGYTF.

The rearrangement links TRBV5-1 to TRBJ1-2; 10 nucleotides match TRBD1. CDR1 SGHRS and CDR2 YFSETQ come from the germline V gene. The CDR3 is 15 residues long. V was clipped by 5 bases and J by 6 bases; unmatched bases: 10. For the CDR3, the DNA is TGCGCCAGCAGGTCGAACCCGGGGACAGGGGATGGCTACACCTTC. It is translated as CASRSNPGTGDGYTF.

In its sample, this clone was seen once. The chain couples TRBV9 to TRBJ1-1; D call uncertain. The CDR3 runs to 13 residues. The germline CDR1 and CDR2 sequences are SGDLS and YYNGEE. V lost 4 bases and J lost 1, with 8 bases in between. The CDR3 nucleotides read TGTGCCAGCAGCCCACAACCGAACACTGAAGCTTTCTTT. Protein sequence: CASSPQPNTEAFF.

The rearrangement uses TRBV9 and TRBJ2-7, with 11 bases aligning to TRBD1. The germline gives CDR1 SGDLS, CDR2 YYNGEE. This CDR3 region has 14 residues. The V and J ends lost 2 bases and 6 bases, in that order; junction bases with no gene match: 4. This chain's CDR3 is CASSVGTGGSEQYF. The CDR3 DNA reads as TGTGCCAGCAGCGTCGGGACAGGGGGAAGCGAGCAGTACTTC.

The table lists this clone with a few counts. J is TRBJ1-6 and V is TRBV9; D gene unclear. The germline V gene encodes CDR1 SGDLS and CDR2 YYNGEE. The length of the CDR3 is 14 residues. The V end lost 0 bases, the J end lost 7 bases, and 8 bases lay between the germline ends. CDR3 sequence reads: CASSVGTVNSPLHF. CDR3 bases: TGTGCCAGCAGCGTAGGTACAGTGAATTCACCCCTCCACTTT.